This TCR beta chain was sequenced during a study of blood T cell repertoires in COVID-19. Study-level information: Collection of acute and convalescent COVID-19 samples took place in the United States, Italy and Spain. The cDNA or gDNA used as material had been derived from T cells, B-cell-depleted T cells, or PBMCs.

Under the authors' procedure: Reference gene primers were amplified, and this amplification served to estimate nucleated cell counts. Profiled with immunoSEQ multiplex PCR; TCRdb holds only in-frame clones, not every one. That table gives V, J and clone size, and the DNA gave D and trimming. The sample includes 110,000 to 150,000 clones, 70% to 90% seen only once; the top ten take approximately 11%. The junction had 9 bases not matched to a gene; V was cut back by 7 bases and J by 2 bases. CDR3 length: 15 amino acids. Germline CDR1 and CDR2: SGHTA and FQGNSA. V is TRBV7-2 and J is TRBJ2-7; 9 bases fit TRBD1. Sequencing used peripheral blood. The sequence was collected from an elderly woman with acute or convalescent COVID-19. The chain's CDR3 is CASTLPGQGPYEQYF. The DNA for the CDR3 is TGTGCCAGCACCCTCCCGGGACAGGGACCCTACGAGCAGTACTTC.